What follows are 11 T cell receptor beta chains derived from one specimen sequenced in a study of blood T cells in healthy people across ages. A second PCR, run for about 7 to 12 cycles, used a sample-barcoded 5' primer plus a J-beta primer mix. A single record per CDR3 protein comes from TCRdb applying MiXCR to the 5' RACE reads. The sample yields some 1,000,000 distinct CDR3 sequences, under 30% seen once. The sample was also linked to a second study, of T cells of mothers and their children.

Sequenced: blood. Receptors originate from a girl aged 2 to 10 in good health.

This clonotype was seen a handful of times. The chain combines TRBV29-1 with TRBJ2-7, with unresolved D. The CDR3 has 11 residues. V was trimmed by 5 bases and J by 3 bases, leaving 8 bases between them. In germline, CDR1 is SQVTM, CDR2 ANQGSEA. The CDR3 DNA follows: TGCAGCGTTAGGTCAGTCTACGAGCAGTACTTC. It specifies CSVRSVYEQYF.

In regard to this clonotype: The junction does not match germline at one end; this may be a read error. This chain uses TRBV12-3 or TRBV12-4 with TRBJ2-3, with TRBD2 matching over 8 bases. The CDR3 covers 15 residues. CDR3 loop: CASTPGSGDTDTQYF. The CDR3 bases are TGTGCCAGCACCCCGGGTAGCGGGGACACAGATACGCAATATTTT.

This rearrangement joins TRBV27 to TRBJ2-7; 7 nucleotides align to TRBD1. V was pared by 10 bases and J by 1 base, with 4 bases of the junction left unmatched. This CDR3 spans 12 amino acids. CDR1 is MNHEY and CDR2 is SMNVEV in the germline V gene (reference sequence). CDR3 bases: TGTGCCACGGGGACAGCTTCCTACGAGCAGTACTTC. Its translation: CATGTASYEQYF.

This chain connects TRBV19 to TRBJ1-4; D gene unclear. Trimming left V 8 bases short and J 7 bases short, with 11 bases between. Germline CDR1 and CDR2: LNHDA and SQIVND (reference sequence). The CDR3 is 12 residues long. The CDR3 nucleotides read TGTGCCAGTCGGGTTCTATCTGAAAAACTGTTTTTT. This gives the protein CASRVLSEKLFF.

The genes are TRBV10-3 and TRBJ2-1; possible D gene TRBD2, 6 bases. Germline CDR1 and CDR2: ENHRY and SYGVKD. The CDR3 runs to 14 residues. The V end lost 8 bases, the J end lost 7 bases, and 18 bases lay between the germline ends. CDR3 DNA sequence: TGTGCCATCGCGACAGCGGGCCAGATTAATGAGCAGTTCTTC. Encoded protein: CAIATAGQINEQFF.

This clonotype was seen many times. J is TRBJ2-1 and V is TRBV27; 7 bases map to TRBD2. Trimming removed 3 bases from V and 3 bases from J; junction bases left unmatched: 5. Germline lookup yields CDR1 MNHEY and CDR2 SMNVEV (reference sequence). The length of the CDR3 is 15 residues. The CDR3: CASSFSGGNYNEQFF. DNA for the CDR3: TGTGCCAGCAGTTTCTCGGGAGGCAACTACAATGAGCAGTTCTTC.

The chain couples TRBV2 to TRBJ2-7; D unresolved. The germline CDR1 and CDR2 sequences are SNHLY and FYNNEI. V was trimmed by 4 bases and J by 7 bases, leaving 17 bases between them. The CDR3 has 14 residues. The CDR3 DNA is TGTGCCAGCAGTGTGGCTGACTTAACGGATGAGCAGTACTTC. Its translation: CASSVADLTDEQYF.

This chain uses TRBV3-1 with TRBJ1-5; D unclear. V was shortened by 1 base and J by 4 bases, with 11 bases between the two germline ends. The CDR3 extends over 15 amino acids. From germline, CDR1 is LGHDT and CDR2 YNNKEL (reference sequence). The CDR3 DNA follows: TGTGCCAGCAGCCAAGGGGTTAACTTTAATCAGCCCCAGCATTTT. This encodes CASSQGVNFNQPQHF.

As concerns this clonotype: One junction end disagrees with the germline gene, perhaps due to a read error. The chain joins TRBV6-5 to TRBJ1-3, with unresolved D. The CDR3 has 14 residues. In germline, CDR1 is MNHEY, CDR2 SVGAGI. CDR3 loop: CASSLLSSGNAIYF. CDR3 coding DNA: TGTGCCAGCAGTCTGCTGAGCTCTGGAAACGCCATATATTTT.

The chain carries TRBV12-3 or TRBV12-4 and TRBJ1-2; D ambiguous. With 9 bases removed from V and 8 bases from J, the gap between germline ends came to 16 bases. The CDR3 spans 12 residues. CDR3 sequence reads: CASIGLPSGYTF. In DNA form, the CDR3 reads TGTGCCAGTATTGGACTACCTAGCGGCTACACCTTC.

The genes are TRBV5-1 and TRBJ1-6, with D perhaps TRBD1 (5 bases). The CDR3 runs to 14 residues. Germline-derived CDR1 and CDR2 are SGHRS and YFSETQ. Trimming stripped 1 base from V and 7 bases from J, with 9 bases between. As DNA, the CDR3 is TGCGCCAGCAGCTTGCTGACAGAGAATTCACCCCTCCACTTT. This sequence encodes CASSLLTENSPLHF.